The T cell receptor beta chain described here comes from a study of blood T cell repertoires in COVID-19. The overall study: T cells, B-cell-depleted T cells, or PBMCs supplied cDNA or gDNA.

TCRdb keeps only in-frame clones here, not all; method: immunoSEQ multiplex PCR. The repertoire holds 100,000 or so clones, about 87% seen once, with around 0.44% in the top ten. The CDR3 loop spans 14 amino acids. From germline, CDR1 is SGDLS and CDR2 YYNGEE. Trimming removed 4 bases at V and 0 bases at J, with 8 bases between. The sample taken for sequencing was peripheral blood. This chain joins TRBV9 and TRBJ1-3; perhaps TRBD1 as D (5 bases). The TCR comes from a man in his 60s with acute or convalescent COVID-19. CDR3 loop: CASSWTSSGNTIYF. The CDR3 nucleotides read TGTGCCAGCAGCTGGACAAGCTCTGGAAACACCATATATTTT.